These T cell receptor beta chains were read from a single sample in a study of sequential checkpoint blockade in melanoma. TCRdb's copy holds only in-frame clones and misses some; the assay was immunoSEQ multiplex PCR. The data contain about 20,000 clones, about four fifths of them singletons. Sequenced material: CD8+ T cells sorted from blood (inferred from file names), taken from a patient given nivolumab and ipilimumab in sequence. These receptor sequences come from a human donor with melanoma. CDR3s include the opening cysteine and the closing phenylalanine or tryptophan. A D gene is named only where the DNA matches it firmly. The listing skips clone size in some rows; elsewhere it reads once, few, many or a size class.

CASTLRGRNQPQHF | TGTGCCAGCACCCTGAGGGGGCGCAATCAGCCCCAGCATTTT | TRBD1 | TRBJ1-5 | TRBV5-8 | NA
CASSENPMYQGDAANEKLFF | TGTGCCAGCAGTGAAAATCCCATGTACCAGGGGGACGCGGCTAATGAAAAACTGTTTTTT | TRBD1 | TRBJ1-4 | TRBV6-1 | NA
CASSLLTSGDYYEQYF | TGTGCCAGCAGTTTACTTACTAGCGGGGACTACTACGAGCAGTACTTC | TRBD2 | TRBJ2-7 | TRBV28 | NA
CASSLGENQPQHF | TGTGCCAGCAGCTTAGGGGAGAATCAGCCCCAGCATTTT | NA | TRBJ1-5 | TRBV7-6 | once
CASRPPRGETQYF | TGTGCCAGCAGGCCCCCCCGGGGAGAGACCCAGTACTTC | NA | TRBJ2-5 | TRBV7-9 | NA
CASSQARDFSYNSPLHF | TGCGCCAGCAGCCAAGCCAGGGACTTCTCCTATAATTCACCCCTCCACTTT | NA | TRBJ1-6 | TRBV4-3 | NA
CASSPAGQGGYEQYF | TGCGCCAGCAGCCCAGCGGGACAGGGGGGGTACGAGCAGTACTTC | TRBD1 | TRBJ2-7 | TRBV4-3 | NA
CASSLGTGNHNEQFF | TGTGCCAGCAGTTTAGGGACAGGAAACCACAATGAGCAGTTCTTC | TRBD1 | TRBJ2-1 | TRBV27 | NA
CASSPEGGRSEQFF | TGCGCCAGCAGCCCAGAGGGGGGTCGGAGCGAGCAGTTCTTC | NA | TRBJ2-1 | TRBV4-3 | NA
CASSRTTSGTDTQYF | TGCGCCAGCAGCCGCACGACTAGCGGCACAGATACGCAGTATTTT | TRBD2 | TRBJ2-3 | TRBV4-3 | NA
CASSLQPLTYEQYF | TGTGCCAGTAGTCTCCAGCCTCTGACTTACGAGCAGTACTTC | NA | TRBJ2-7 | TRBV19 | NA
CASSYSLRGSEQYF | TGTGCCAGCAGTTACTCACTTCGGGGTTCCGAGCAGTACTTC | NA | TRBJ2-7 | TRBV6-5 | NA
CASSFVGALQETQYF | TGTGCCAGCAGCTTCGTTGGGGCCCTCCAAGAGACCCAGTACTTC | NA | TRBJ2-5 | TRBV7-9 | NA
CASSWDRDNSPLHF | TGTGCCAGCAGTTGGGACAGAGATAATTCACCCCTCCACTTT | TRBD1 | TRBJ1-6 | TRBV28 | medium-sized
CASSPPDNEQFF | TGTGCCAGCAGCCCCCCGGACAATGAGCAGTTCTTC | NA | TRBJ2-1 | TRBV4-2 | NA
CTSSPTGSSSSYNEQFF | TGCACCAGCAGCCCTACGGGGTCCTCGAGCTCCTACAATGAGCAGTTCTTC | NA | TRBJ2-1 | TRBV1 | NA
CASSPGLFTDTQYF | TGTGCCAGCAGCCCGGGACTTTTCACAGATACGCAGTATTTT | NA | TRBJ2-3 | TRBV5-6 | NA